This T cell receptor beta chain appears in the sequencing data of a study of T cells in localized non-small cell lung cancer. Study-wide results and caveats: Detection in adjacent lung was observed for a median about 50 of the top 100 tumor clones.

As for this clone: Antigen unknown.

Germline CDR1 and CDR2: SGHDT and YYEEEE. The CDR3 consists of 12 residues. Trimming removed 4 bases at V and 7 bases at J, with 6 bases between. Data came from immunoSEQ multiplex PCR; TCRdb stores just in-frame clones and leaves some out. The data show about 26,000 clones, around 93% seen once. This material consisted of peripheral blood, taken before any cancer treatment. The receptor was isolated from an older female donor with stage II squamous cell lung carcinoma. The rearrangement uses TRBV5-6 and TRBJ1-6; D call uncertain. The CDR3 nucleotides read TGTGCCAGCAGCCGATTAAATTCACCCCTCCACTTT. Translation: CASSRLNSPLHF.